The 8 T cell receptor beta chains presented below share a single source sample, sequenced in a study of T cell changes during pregnancy in multiple sclerosis. The data were produced by immunoSEQ multiplex PCR, yet TCRdb's version contains in-frame clones alone and is incomplete. This sample carries more than 55,000 clones, 90% to 95% of them seen once, and the ten largest clones take around 3.5%. Here the sequenced sample was CD8+ T cells from peripheral blood mononuclear cells, taken in the third trimester of pregnancy. All receptors derive from a female donor with multiple sclerosis, enrolled in a pregnancy study.

The chain uses TRBV13 and TRBJ2-5; possible D gene TRBD2, 7 bases. The ends were cut back, 5 bases at V and 1 base at J, with 11 bases in the middle. CDR1 is PRHDT, CDR2 FYEKMQ, per germline (reference sequence). The length of the CDR3 is 14 residues. CDR3 coding DNA: TGTGCCAGCAGCCTAGCGGACAGCCAAGAGACCCAGTACTTC. Protein product: CASSLADSQETQYF.

The rearrangement uses TRBV6-1 and TRBJ1-5; 7 nucleotides align to TRBD1. Germline assignment: CDR1 MNHNS and CDR2 SASEGT. V lost 6 bases, J lost 7 bases, and 6 bases stayed unmatched. CDR3 length: 13 amino acids. CDR3 protein: CASSVGTAQPQHF. In nucleotides, the CDR3 is TGTGCCAGCAGCGTTGGGACAGCGCAGCCCCAGCATTTT.

Details on this clone: The sample contains more than one DNA sequence encoding this CDR3. The rearrangement uses TRBV4-3 and TRBJ1-4; 9 nucleotides line up with TRBD1. This CDR3 contains 16 residues. Germline V gene lookup returns CDR1 LGHNA and CDR2 YSLEER. V dropped 0 bases and J dropped 7; count of bases not matched to a gene: 6. CDR3 in amino acids: CASSQEAGTGSEKLFF. CDR3 nucleotides: TGCGCCAGCAGCCAAGAGGCCGGGACAGGGAGTGAAAAACTGTTTTTT.

V usage is TRBV18 and J usage is TRBJ2-5; 13 nucleotides match TRBD2. The length of the CDR3 is 15 residues. Germline CDR1 reads KGHSH; CDR2 reads LQKENI. Trimming at V came to 2 bases and at J to 5 bases, leaving 2 bases not matched to a gene. In nucleotides, the CDR3 is TGTGCCAGCTCACCAGGGACTAGCGGGGTCGAGACCCAGTACTTC. It is translated as CASSPGTSGVETQYF.

The rearrangement links TRBV4-2 to TRBJ1-5; 7 bases line up with TRBD1. Germline V gene sequence: CDR1 LGHNA, CDR2 YNFKEQ. CDR3 size: 16 residues. V lost 4 bases and J lost 3; bases outside the gene matches: 9. DNA of the CDR3: TGTGCCAGCAGCCGCGTCACAGGGGAGGTCAATCAGCCCCAGCATTTT. Residues: CASSRVTGEVNQPQHF.

CDR3 sequence reads: CASRRQETQYF. The CDR3, as DNA: TGCGCCAGCAGGAGGCAAGAGACCCAGTACTTC. This chain joins TRBV5-1 and TRBJ2-5; no firm D call. Germline V gene sequence: CDR1 SGHRS, CDR2 YFSETQ. V was pared by 5 bases and J by 2 bases, with 4 bases between. CDR3 length: 11 amino acids.

The chain couples TRBV5-4 to TRBJ2-5; TRBD2 is a possible D gene (6 bases). Germline lookup yields CDR1 SGHNT and CDR2 YYREEE (reference sequence). This CDR3 has 15 amino acids. V gave up 4 bases and J gave up 2 bases, with 15 bases separating them. The CDR3 here is CASSPGQAGQETQYF. CDR3 coding DNA: TGTGCCAGCAGCCCGGGGCAGGCGGGGCAAGAGACCCAGTACTTC.

This chain joins TRBV5-4 and TRBJ2-1, with a tentative D call TRBD1 (6 bases). This CDR3 is 13 amino acids long. Trimming took 0 bases from V and 6 from J, leaving 7 bases between them. The germline gives CDR1 SGHNT, CDR2 YYREEE (reference sequence). The CDR3 sequence: CASSLEGGNEQFF. The CDR3, as DNA: TGTGCCAGCAGCTTGGAAGGGGGCAATGAGCAGTTCTTC.